The TCR beta chain under discussion was sequenced for a study of CXCR3-negative and CXCR3-positive naive CD8 T cells. Study context: Across all libraries, TRB reads numbered some 140 million, with about 1.5 +/- 0.3 million in each library. General observations from the study: Expression of CXCR3 was partially reduced after cryopreservation, and fresh PBMCs were used in most assays. A higher hydrophobicity marked the TRB CDR3s of CXCR3-positive naive cells versus CXCR3-negative naive cells.

There are 15 residues in the CDR3. Germline CDR1 and CDR2: SGHRS and YFSETQ. UMI-labeled TRB cDNA libraries were prepared by 5' RACE. Following a re-call of the 5' RACE reads, TCRdb has one entry per CDR3 protein and lacks DNA. This sample's table has some 130,000 distinct CDR3 sequences. Regarding this clonotype: Its antigen remains unknown.

This sequence was found in a human donor in good health. Some clones in this sample may be carry-over from other donors' samples. Sequencing was performed on naive CXCR3- CD8+ T cells from blood. Documented subset: CD45RO-CCR7+CD27+CD95- naive CD8+ T cells lacking CXCR3 (TNR3-). The V and J genes are TRBV5-1 and TRBJ2-7; TCRdb returns TRBD1, unconfirmable since there is no DNA. The CDR3 spells CASSLAGDLMVEQYF.